One sample yielded the 24 T cell receptor beta chains listed below, sequenced in a study of blood T cell repertoires in COVID-19. TCRdb's copy holds only in-frame clones and misses some; the assay was immunoSEQ multiplex PCR. Here the sample spans about 120,000 clones, roughly four fifths being singletons. Input material: peripheral blood. The receptors here all came from a human donor in a cohort sampled during active COVID-19.

The chain joins TRBV12-3 or TRBV12-4 to TRBJ1-2; D call uncertain. The CDR3 consists of 11 residues. V lost 6 bases and J 8 bases, leaving 10 bases between the germline ends. Here the CDR3 DNA reads TGTGCCAGCAGCTCGGGTCCAGGCTACACCTTC. It is translated as CASSSGPGYTF.

The rearrangement links TRBV12-5 to TRBJ2-3; TRBD2 matches 12 bases. The V and J ends lost 4 bases and 6 bases, in that order; junction bases with no gene match: 8. Germline V gene sequence: CDR1 LGHNT, CDR2 FRNRAP. The CDR3 loop spans 16 amino acids. For the CDR3, the DNA is TGTGCTAGTGGTTCCTCCCTAGCGGGGGGGCTCGATACGCAGTATTTT. Residues: CASGSSLAGGLDTQYF.

CDR3 bases: TGTGCCAGTAGTATCTGGCCACAAGAGACCCAGTACTTC. Residues: CASSIWPQETQYF. The rearrangement uses TRBV19 and TRBJ2-5; no definite D call. The CDR3 is made up of 13 amino acids. CDR1 LNHDA and CDR2 SQIVND come from the germline V gene (reference sequence). The V gene lost 3 bases and the J gene lost 2 bases, with 7 bases spanning the gap.

The chain couples TRBV4-3 to TRBJ2-2; no firm D call. Deletions cut 0 bases from V and 4 bases from J, with 12 bases between. The CDR3 length is 16 residues. Per germline, CDR1 LGHNA and CDR2 YSLEER. The CDR3 spells CASSQEPGSITGELFF. The CDR3 nucleotides read TGCGCCAGCAGCCAAGAACCAGGCAGCATCACCGGGGAGCTGTTTTTT.

V and J are TRBV11-2 and TRBJ2-2, with D possibly TRBD2 on 6 matching bases. CDR1 and CDR2 (germline): SGHAT, FQNNGV. CDR3 size: 16 residues. V lost 5 bases and J lost 0, with 13 bases in between. CDR3 sequence (DNA): TGTGCCAGCAGCCCCTACGGACTATCGAACACCGGGGAGCTGTTTTTT. Its protein product is CASSPYGLSNTGELFF.

The chain is built from TRBV5-1 and TRBJ2-3, with TRBD1 matching over 8 bases. The CDR3 has 15 amino acids. The germline CDR1 and CDR2 sequences are SGHRS and YFSETQ. V lost 2 bases, J lost 4 bases, and 6 bases stayed unmatched. CDR3 loop: CASSLGQGGPDTQYF. For the CDR3, the DNA is TGCGCCAGCAGCTTAGGACAGGGTGGGCCAGATACGCAGTATTTT.

The genes are TRBV28 and TRBJ2-3; a weak D match, TRBD2 (6 bases). The CDR3 totals 14 residues. Germline V gives CDR1 MDHEN, CDR2 SYDVKM. The germline V and J ends were trimmed by 8 bases and 4 bases, with 16 bases remaining between them. CDR3 amino acids: CASYRPGGADTQYF. DNA for the CDR3: TGTGCCAGCTATAGGCCGGGCGGGGCAGATACGCAGTATTTT.

The chain is built from TRBV28 and TRBJ1-2, with 9 nucleotides matching TRBD1. There are 17 residues in the CDR3. Germline CDR1 reads MDHEN; CDR2 reads SYDVKM. The V and J ends lost 1 base and 4 bases, in that order; junction bases with no gene match: 10. The CDR3 DNA reads TGTGCCAGCAGTTTATCCTCGGGACAGGGAAGGATCTATGGCTACACCTTC. This encodes CASSLSSGQGRIYGYTF.

The chain is built from TRBV27 and TRBJ1-1, with D hard to call. Germline loops: CDR1 MNHEY, CDR2 SMNVEV (reference sequence). Trimming left V 10 bases short and J 1 base short, with 16 bases between. The CDR3 has 14 residues. CDR3: CATHQLGTNTEAFF. In DNA, the CDR3 is TGTGCCACTCACCAATTGGGCACGAACACTGAAGCTTTCTTT.

The V gene is TRBV19, the J gene TRBJ1-5, with D perhaps matching TRBD1 (6 bases). The V and J ends lost 0 bases and 6 bases respectively, with 15 bases between them. The CDR3 runs to 16 residues. Germline lookup yields CDR1 LNHDA and CDR2 SQIVND (reference sequence). The CDR3 is CASSIDPRGAGQPQHF. DNA of the CDR3: TGTGCCAGTAGTATAGATCCTCGGGGGGCGGGTCAGCCCCAGCATTTT.

V usage is TRBV9 and J usage is TRBJ1-6, with TRBD1 identical over 11 bases. Germline assignment: CDR1 SGDLS and CDR2 YYNGEE. V trimming: 6 bases; J trimming: 9 bases; junction bases outside the gene matches: 11. The CDR3 is made up of 16 amino acids. The CDR3 region has the DNA TGTGCCAGCACCCATAGTGTGGGACAGGGGGTTTCACCCCTCCACTTT. Amino acids: CASTHSVGQGVSPLHF.

The chain recombines TRBV3-1 (or the pseudogene TRBV3-2) with TRBJ2-5; D is uncertain. Germline-derived CDR1 and CDR2 are LGHDT and YNNKEL (reference sequence). Trimming shortened V by 4 bases and J by 2 bases, and 17 bases separated the two germline ends. CDR3 size: 16 residues. CDR3 protein: CASSPLRSSGQETQYF. The DNA for the CDR3 is TGTGCCAGCAGCCCCCTGCGAAGTTCAGGACAAGAGACCCAGTACTTC.

CDR3: CASSLVTRGASYTQYF. In DNA, the CDR3 is TGTGCCAGCAGCCTCGTAACCCGGGGGGCCTCCTATACGCAGTATTTT. This chain uses TRBV7-2 with TRBJ2-3; TRBD2 is a possible D gene (7 bases). Deletions cut 5 bases from V and 7 bases from J, with 22 bases between. The CDR3 is 16 residues long. The germline V gene encodes CDR1 SGHTA and CDR2 FQGNSA. The full variable domain, its missing parts supplied by reference TRBV7-2 and TRBJ2-3, is GAGVSQSPSNKVTEKGKDVELRCDPISGHTALYWYRQSLGQGLEFLIYFQGNSAPDKSGLPSDRFSAERTGGSVSTLTIQRTQQEDSAVYLCASSLVTRGASYTQYFGPGTRLTVL.

The chain uses TRBV12-3 or TRBV12-4 and TRBJ2-2, with D possibly matching TRBD2 (6 bases). This CDR3 comprises 13 residues. Trimming took off 11 bases at V and 5 bases at J, with 15 bases between the two ends. This CDR3 is CAYNGGRTGELFF. The CDR3, as DNA: TGTGCCTACAACGGGGGTCGGACCGGGGAGCTGTTTTTT.

This clone came up once. The rearrangement uses TRBV11-3 and TRBJ2-1; 10 bases are a match to TRBD2. There are 16 residues in the CDR3. V lost 4 bases and J lost 6; bases outside the gene matches: 9. Germline loops: CDR1 SGHNT, CDR2 YENEEA. This CDR3 is CASSSGGSGGFNEQFF. DNA for the CDR3: TGTGCCAGCAGCTCCGGGGGTAGCGGGGGGTTCAATGAGCAGTTCTTC.

The table lists this clone with a few counts. The rearrangement uses TRBV4-1 and TRBJ2-2; 7 bases fit TRBD1. Germline V gene sequence: CDR1 MGHRA, CDR2 YSYEKL. V lost 5 bases, J lost 1 base, and 4 bases stayed unmatched. The CDR3 contains 15 residues. CDR3 residues: CASSSAGGNTGELFF. CDR3 nucleotide sequence: TGCGCCAGCAGCAGCGCAGGGGGGAACACCGGGGAGCTGTTTTTT.

This chain links TRBV19 with TRBJ1-2; no clear D gene. V was trimmed by 5 bases and J by 5 bases, leaving 12 bases between them. There are 13 residues in the CDR3. CDR1 and CDR2 (germline): LNHDA, SQIVND (reference sequence). The CDR3 spells CASSPRTVYGYTF. The DNA for the CDR3 is TGTGCCAGTAGTCCCCGGACTGTATATGGCTACACCTTC.

This clone was observed a handful of times. The chain uses TRBV4-3 and TRBJ2-1; 7 bases are shared with TRBD2. V shed 3 bases and J 7 bases; nucleotides not matched to a gene: 9. CDR1 and CDR2 (germline): LGHNA, YSLEER. This CDR3 region has 15 residues. The CDR3 DNA follows: TGCGCCAGCAGCCAGGGACTGGGGGGGGTGAATGAGCAGTTCTTC. The encoded protein is CASSQGLGGVNEQFF.

The chain couples TRBV3-1 (or the pseudogene TRBV3-2) to TRBJ1-3; D gene ambiguous. CDR3 length equals 13 residues. Germline V gene lookup returns CDR1 LGHDT and CDR2 YNNKEL (reference sequence). V was cut by 1 base and J by 12 bases, with 13 bases left in between. CDR3 DNA sequence: TGTGCCAGCAGCCAAGCCCGGAGGGCAAGCATATATTTT. Translated, it gives CASSQARRASIYF.

V is TRBV19 and J is TRBJ1-1, with 7 nucleotides matching TRBD1. The CDR3 sequence is 13 residues long. V lost 6 bases and J lost 7; bases outside the gene matches: 8. Germline values: CDR1 LNHDA, CDR2 SQIVND (reference sequence). The CDR3 region has the DNA TGTGCCAGTAGAGTGCCGGCAGGGGGTGAAGCTTTCTTT. This gives the protein CASRVPAGGEAFF.

V gene TRBV3-1 (or the pseudogene TRBV3-2) combines with J gene TRBJ2-5; tentative D call: TRBD1 (5 bases). Deletions cut 0 bases from V and 5 bases from J, with 19 bases between. This CDR3 is 17 amino acids long. Germline values: CDR1 LGHDT, CDR2 YNNKEL (reference sequence). CDR3: CASSQDRALGARETQYF. The DNA for the CDR3 is TGTGCCAGCAGCCAAGATAGGGCGCTAGGGGCGAGGGAGACCCAGTACTTC.

V usage is TRBV9 and J usage is TRBJ1-2; TRBD1 matches 9 bases. CDR3 length: 13 amino acids. Trimming at V came to 3 bases and at J to 4 bases, leaving 1 base not matched to a gene. Germline lookup yields CDR1 SGDLS and CDR2 YYNGEE. The CDR3 loop is CASSAQGAYGYTF. CDR3 coding DNA: TGTGCCAGCAGCGCACAGGGGGCCTATGGCTACACCTTC.

The rearrangement joins TRBV10-3 to TRBJ2-1, with D hard to call. The CDR3 loop spans 12 amino acids. The V end was cut by 2 bases, the J end by 13 bases, with 12 bases between. In germline, CDR1 is ENHRY, CDR2 SYGVKD. CDR3 DNA: TGTGCCATCAGTGAGACTCGGTCTCATCAGTTCTTC. It yields the protein CAISETRSHQFF.

This chain joins TRBV7-2 and TRBJ2-1; D is perhaps TRBD2 (5 bases). The CDR3 has 14 residues. CDR1 is SGHTA, CDR2 FQGNSA, per germline. Trimming pared 1 base from V and 5 bases from J, leaving 9 bases between. DNA for the CDR3: TGTGCCAGCAGCTTAGGCGGGTTTAACAATGAGCAGTTCTTC. This encodes CASSLGGFNNEQFF.